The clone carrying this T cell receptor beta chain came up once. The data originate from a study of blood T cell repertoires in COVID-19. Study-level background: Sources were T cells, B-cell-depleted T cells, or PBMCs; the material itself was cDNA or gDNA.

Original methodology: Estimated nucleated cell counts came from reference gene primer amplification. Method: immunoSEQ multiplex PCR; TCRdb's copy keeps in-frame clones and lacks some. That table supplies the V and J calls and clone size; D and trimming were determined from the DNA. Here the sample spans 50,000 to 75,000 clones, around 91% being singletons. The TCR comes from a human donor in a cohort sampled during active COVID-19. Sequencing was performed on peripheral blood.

Here the CDR3 DNA reads TGTGCCAGCAGCGCGGCGAGGGCTCTACCTAATGAGCAGTTCTTC. Encoded protein: CASSAARALPNEQFF. V usage is TRBV7-2 and J usage is TRBJ2-1; possibly TRBD2 for D (5 bases). V was cut by 5 bases and J by 7 bases, with 18 bases left in between. The CDR3 runs 15 residues. CDR1 is SGHTA and CDR2 is FQGNSA in the germline V gene. Full variable domain (outside the CDR3, taken from reference TRBV7-2 and TRBJ2-1): GAGVSQSPSNKVTEKGKDVELRCDPISGHTALYWYRQSLGQGLEFLIYFQGNSAPDKSGLPSDRFSAERTGGSVSTLTIQRTQQEDSAVYLCASSAARALPNEQFFGPGTRLTVL.